This is a list of T cell receptor beta chains from one sample in a study of cytomegalovirus exposure and HLA in healthy donors. The protocol was immunoSEQ multiplex PCR, while the TCRdb copy is restricted to in-frame clones and leaves out a portion. This sample has around 99,000 clones; about 80% occur once, and the top ten carry roughly 8%. The sequenced material came from PBMCs. These receptors were obtained from a woman in her forties or fifties in good health and CMV-seropositive. Both conserved end residues are part of each CDR3. The D gene is left open where the match is weak. The size of a clone is reported for some rows only, either as once, few or many, or as a class for expanded clones.

v_call	j_call	d_call	clone_size	cdr3_aa	cdr3_nt
TRBV7-7	TRBJ2-7	-	-	CASSSVREAEQYF	TGTGCCAGCAGCTCGGTTAGGGAGGCAGAGCAGTACTTC
TRBV5-6	TRBJ2-1	-	-	CASSLDGGAYYNEQFF	TGTGCCAGCAGCTTGGATGGGGGGGCGTACTACAATGAGCAGTTCTTC
TRBV7-9	TRBJ2-1	TRBD2	-	CSSSRRTSDPLGNEQFF	TGTTCCAGCAGTCGCCGGACTAGCGACCCTCTGGGCAATGAGCAGTTCTTC
TRBV5-6	TRBJ2-3	TRBD1	-	CASSSGQGWGDTQYF	TGTGCCAGCAGCTCCGGACAGGGATGGGGAGATACGCAGTATTTT
TRBV6-5	TRBJ1-2	-	-	CASSSDGEQRGYTF	TGTGCCAGCAGTTCCGACGGAGAGCAGAGGGGCTACACCTTC
TRBV7-8	TRBJ2-3	TRBD1	-	CASSAGTGTGVGDTQYF	TGTGCCAGCAGCGCCGGGACCGGGACAGGGGTCGGGGATACGCAGTATTTT
TRBV5-4	TRBJ2-1	-	-	CASSRTTDNEQFF	TGTGCCAGCAGTCGGACAACCGACAATGAGCAGTTCTTC
TRBV25-1	TRBJ1-5	-	few	CASMGGSNQPQHF	TGTGCCAGCATGGGAGGAAGCAATCAGCCCCAGCATTTT
TRBV4-3	TRBJ2-1	TRBD2	-	CASSQGLAGGGDEQFF	TGCGCCAGCAGCCAAGGACTAGCGGGAGGTGGGGATGAGCAGTTCTTC
TRBV7-2	TRBJ2-7	TRBD2	-	CASSSPTGGGSREQYF	TGTGCCAGCAGCTCGCCCACGGGGGGAGGTTCTCGCGAGCAGTACTTC
TRBV7-2	TRBJ2-1	TRBD2	-	CASSLWLAGIANSYNEQFF	TGTGCCAGCAGCTTATGGCTAGCGGGGATAGCTAACTCCTACAATGAGCAGTTCTTC
TRBV13	TRBJ1-1	-	-	CASSGRGSEAFF	TGTGCCAGCAGCGGCAGGGGTTCTGAAGCTTTCTTT
TRBV2	TRBJ2-1	TRBD2	-	CASSGGSGGNEQFF	TGTGCCAGCAGTGGAGGTAGCGGGGGGAATGAGCAGTTCTTC
TRBV9	TRBJ2-1	TRBD2	-	CASSVERGGYNEQFF	TGTGCCAGCAGCGTAGAGCGGGGGGGTTACAATGAGCAGTTCTTC
TRBV9	TRBJ2-3	TRBD2	-	CASSVTTSGGGDTQYF	TGTGCCAGCAGCGTCACGACTAGCGGGGGGGGAGATACGCAGTATTTT
TRBV21-1	TRBJ2-5	-	-	CASIPPVLQETQYF	TGTGCCAGCATCCCCCCGGTGCTTCAAGAGACCCAGTACTTC
TRBV9	TRBJ2-5	TRBD1	-	CASSVVGRTGQETQYF	TGTGCCAGCAGCGTAGTGGGTCGGACAGGGCAAGAGACCCAGTACTTC
TRBV7-9	TRBJ2-5	TRBD1	once	CASRSTGGIEETQYF	TGTGCCAGCAGATCCACAGGGGGCATAGAAGAGACCCAGTACTTC
TRBV7-9	TRBJ2-7	TRBD1	-	CASSLARGPDEQYF	TGTGCCAGCAGCTTAGCGAGGGGGCCCGACGAGCAGTACTTC
TRBV2	TRBJ1-6	-	once	CARRSVQEGSPLHF	TGTGCCAGGAGGTCGGTCCAGGAGGGGTCACCCCTCCACTTT
TRBV5-4	TRBJ1-2	TRBD1	-	CASSSDRDDGYTF	TGTGCCAGCAGCTCGGACAGGGATGATGGCTACACCTTC
TRBV27	TRBJ2-7	TRBD1	-	CASSLRTGGDEQYF	TGTGCCAGCAGTTTACGCACAGGGGGCGACGAGCAGTACTTC